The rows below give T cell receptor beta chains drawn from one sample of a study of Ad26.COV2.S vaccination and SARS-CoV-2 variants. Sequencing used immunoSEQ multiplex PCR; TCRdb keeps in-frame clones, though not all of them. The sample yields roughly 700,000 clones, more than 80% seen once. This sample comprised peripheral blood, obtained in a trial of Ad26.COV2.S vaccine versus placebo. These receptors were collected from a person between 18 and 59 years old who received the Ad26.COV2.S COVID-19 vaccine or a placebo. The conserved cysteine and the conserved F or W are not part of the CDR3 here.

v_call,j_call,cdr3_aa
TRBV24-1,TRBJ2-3,ATSDAGEADTQY
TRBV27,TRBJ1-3,ASSLSTGSGNTIY
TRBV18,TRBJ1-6,ASSPSVPVNSPLH
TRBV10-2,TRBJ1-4,ASSPSGSGEKLF
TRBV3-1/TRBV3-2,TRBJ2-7,ASSQMPGSNEQY
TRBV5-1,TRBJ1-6,ASSLEGNSPLH
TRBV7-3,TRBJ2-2,ASQRLAGTGELF
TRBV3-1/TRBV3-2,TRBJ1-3,ASRRGTDSGNTIY
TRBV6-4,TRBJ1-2,ASSLDRALGGYT
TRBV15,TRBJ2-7,ATSRDPGQGYEQY
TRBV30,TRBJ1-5,AWSSSQGMSNQPQH
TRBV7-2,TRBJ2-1,ASSSSRTFGEQF
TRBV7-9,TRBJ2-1,ASSLTRSSYNEQF
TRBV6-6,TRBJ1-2,ATLNTVTGGYT
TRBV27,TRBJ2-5,ASSSSGGRGETQY
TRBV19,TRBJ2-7,ASSVTGVYEQY
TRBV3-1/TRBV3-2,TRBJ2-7,ASSDSFGHEQY